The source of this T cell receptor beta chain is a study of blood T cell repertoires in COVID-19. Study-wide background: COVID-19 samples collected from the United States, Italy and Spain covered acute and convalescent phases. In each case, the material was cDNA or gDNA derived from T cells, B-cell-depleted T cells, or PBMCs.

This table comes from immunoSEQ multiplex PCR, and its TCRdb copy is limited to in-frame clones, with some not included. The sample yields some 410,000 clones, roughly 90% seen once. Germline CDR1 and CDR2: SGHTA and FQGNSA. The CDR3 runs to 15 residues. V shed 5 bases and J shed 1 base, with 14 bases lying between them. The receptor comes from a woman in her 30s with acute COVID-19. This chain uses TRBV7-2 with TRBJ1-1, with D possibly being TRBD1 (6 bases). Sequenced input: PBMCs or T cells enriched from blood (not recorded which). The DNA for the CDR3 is TGTGCCAGCAGCACCGTAGGGGGTGGGAACACTGAAGCTTTCTTT. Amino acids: CASSTVGGGNTEAFF. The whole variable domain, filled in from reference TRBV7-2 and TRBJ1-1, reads GAGVSQSPSNKVTEKGKDVELRCDPISGHTALYWYRQSLGQGLEFLIYFQGNSAPDKSGLPSDRFSAERTGGSVSTLTIQRTQQEDSAVYLCASSTVGGGNTEAFFGQGTRLTVV.